The present TCR beta chain was sequenced within a study of OX40 agonist ivuxolimab in advanced cancers. For the study at large: Patients' therapy was ivuxolimab, an antibody that acts as an agonist of OX40 (CD134). All patients had ivuxolimab intravenously every 2 weeks at 0.01 to 10 mg/kg. Dose-escalation patients were diagnosed with hepatocellular carcinoma, melanoma, renal cell cancer or head and neck cancer.

Findings of the study overall: The study found that CD8+ T cells averaged more expanded clones than CD4+.

The repertoire was sequenced with immunoSEQ multiplex PCR; TCRdb's copy has only in-frame clones and lacks some. Of around 56,000 clones in the sample, about four fifths are singletons; the top ten hold 1% to 1.5%. In the case of this clone: What it binds is not known.

V lost 3 bases and J lost 4; bases outside the gene matches: 0. Germline V gene data show CDR1 as SEHNR and CDR2 as FQNEAQ (reference sequence). This CDR3 is 15 amino acids long. This receptor was identified in an adult with an advanced solid tumor such as melanoma, head and neck, liver or kidney cancer. This specimen consisted of CD4+ or CD8+ T cells sorted from blood, obtained in a trial of the OX40 agonist ivuxolimab. V gene TRBV7-9 combines with J gene TRBJ2-3; 14 bases are shared with TRBD2. As DNA, the CDR3 is TGTGCCAGCAGCTTGGGACTAGCGGGGGCAGATACGCAGTATTTT. It specifies CASSLGLAGADTQYF.